This paragraph covers one T cell receptor beta chain sequence. It lacks a known antigen. Base qualities are missing; no much larger clone stands one base away. TCRbeta CDR3 regions were amplified from genomic DNA by means of the immunoSEQ Assay, a bias-controlled multiplex PCR. The published analysis was carried out like this. Within the assay, amplification of reference gene primers was used to estimate how many nucleated cells each sample contained. To quantify the absolute abundance of each unique TCRbeta CDR3 rearrangement, sequence reads were collapsed and filtered. Productive Simpson clonality was computed per sample as the square root of Simpson's diversity index over productive rearrangements. What TCRdb holds here is the immuneACCESS table cut down to in-frame rearrangements. Part of the clones is not present; checked against another copy, under half of the missing clones reflect an unresolved V gene, and the others are unexplained. That table supplies the V and J calls and clone size; D and trimming were determined from the DNA. This sample holds 120,000 or so clones; 85% were observed only once. In total, the top ten clones hold about 3.8% of the sample.

These data are taken from a study of blood T cell repertoires in COVID-19 (dated by TCRdb to 2020 to 2022). Describing the broader study: Samples covering the acute and convalescent phases of COVID-19 were provided by collaborators in the United States, Italy and Spain. A freely available public database, intended as a resource for researchers studying the immune response to SARS-CoV-2, is where the repertoires were released. The samples were drawn from the first 160 participants of the ongoing ImmuneRACE study and from 1,254 subjects provided by 6 global collaborators. The material from the prospective study consisted of cDNA or gDNA derived from T cells, B-cell-depleted T cells, or PBMCs. Sample metadata almost always included a de-identified subject ID, COVID-19 status, age in years and sex. Subjects who had been exposed to COVID-19, were actively infected with it, or had recovered from it provided the deeply sampled blood TCRbeta repertoires that made up the dataset. Where available, HLA class I and class II types were obtained from metadata supplied by the sample provider rather than from assay-based typing.

Broader findings and caveats from the paper: Clinical and demographic metadata were provided uncurated, with the amount varying by source and participant.

Each collaborating institution followed its own protocols to collect whole blood in K2EDTA tubes. For TCRbeta analysis, collaborators shipped samples in one of three forms: frozen whole blood, isolated PBMCs, or DNA extracted from either of those sample types. Sequencing input: peripheral blood. The receptor's source is a man aged 55 to 69 with acute or convalescent COVID-19.

Here is the DNA: TGTGCCAGCAGTTCGAACAGCGGGAGAAAGCCCTACGAGCAGTACTTC. It translates as CASSSNSGRKPYEQYF. The V gene is TRBV27 and the J gene is TRBJ2-7, and TRBD2 matches 8 of the central bases. V loses 4 bases at its end and J loses 2 bases; junction bases beyond the gene matches: 10. In the germline V gene (reference sequence), CDR1 corresponds to MNHEY and CDR2 to SMNVEV. The CDR3 contains 16 residues, cysteine and phenylalanine counted. CDR3 DNA only is kept here, 48 bases in frame from base 1.